The 21 T cell receptor beta chains below were found in one sample sequenced in a study of Graves' ophthalmopathy and Graves' hyperthyroidism (dated by TCRdb to the late 2010s). Sequencing took place on an Illumina HiSeq 2000. For repertoire sequencing, the TCR beta CDR3 regions were amplified from RNA transcripts. The first round was an RT-PCR using HTBI primers with the Qiagen OneStep RT-PCR kit, and this first round was followed by a second-round multiplex PCR, then size selection and purification. TCRdb applied fastp at Q25 and MiXCR to the public reads, then kept only in-frame beta chains. Rows with one shared CDR3 protein collapse into an entry with the most common genes and DNA. Across this sample there are 450,000 to 600,000 distinct CDR3 sequences, with about 35% seen only once. The biggest ten clones account for 3.5% to 4.5% of the sample. Sequencing was carried out using peripheral blood or thyroid tissue (not recorded which). The receptors stem from an adult man with Graves' hyperthyroidism.

V usage is TRBV5-1 and J usage is TRBJ2-3, with 15 positions matching TRBD2. V shed 3 bases and J 5 bases; nucleotides not matched to a gene: 7. The CDR3 extends over 17 amino acids. CDR1 and CDR2 (germline): SGHRS, YFSETQ. The DNA of the CDR3 is TGCGCCAGCAGCTCCCGGACTAGCGGGGGGGCGGGAGATACGCAGTATTTT. It yields the protein CASSSRTSGGAGDTQYF.

A note on this clonotype: Relative to the germline gene, one junction end is altered; a read error may explain this. The V gene is TRBV7-9, the J gene TRBJ1-1; 12 nucleotides align to TRBD1. The V gene's germline CDR1 is SEHNR and CDR2 FQNEAQ (reference sequence). The CDR3 spans 14 residues. CDR3 coding DNA: TGTGCCAGCAGCTTCCGGGACAGGGGGCTTTCAGCTCTCTTT. This encodes CASSFRDRGLSALF. Variable domain in full (rest from reference TRBV7-9 and TRBJ1-1): DTGVSQNPRHKITKRGQNVTFRCDPISEHNRLYWYRQTLGQGPEFLTYFQNEAQLEKSRLLSDRFSAERPKGSFSTLEIQRTEQGDSAMYLCASSFRDRGLSALFGQGTRLTVV.

The chain combines TRBV24-1 with TRBJ2-7, with D maybe TRBD1 (8 bases). The germline V gene has CDR1 KGHDR and CDR2 SFDVKD. This CDR3 region has 15 residues. Between the trimmed V and J ends, which lost 9 bases and 4 bases, there was a span of 21 bases. The CDR3 sequence: CATGSGAGGGYEQYF. The CDR3 DNA is TGTGCCACCGGCAGCGGGGCAGGGGGCGGTTACGAGCAGTACTTC.

This chain joins TRBV24-1 and TRBJ1-1; tentatively, D is TRBD1 (6 bases). This CDR3 comprises 12 residues. Germline lookup yields CDR1 KGHDR and CDR2 SFDVKD. Trimming took 9 bases from V and 5 from J, leaving 12 bases between them. CDR3 loop: CATQGKATEAFF. CDR3 nucleotide sequence: TGTGCCACCCAGGGGAAGGCGACTGAAGCTTTCTTT.

This clonotype has ten or more counts. The chain joins TRBV4-1 to TRBJ1-2; D gene unclear. V was pared by 0 bases and J by 1 base, with 21 bases between. This CDR3 contains 19 residues. The germline gives CDR1 MGHRA, CDR2 YSYEKL. In nucleotides, the CDR3 is TGCGCCAGCAGCCAAGAGCTCTCCGCGTTCACAGCGATTAACTATGGCTACACCTTC. Its translation is CASSQELSAFTAINYGYTF.

The rearrangement uses TRBV7-2 and TRBJ2-2; D unclear. The V end lost 3 bases, the J end lost 9 bases, and 5 bases lay between the germline ends. The V gene's germline CDR1 is SGHTA and CDR2 FQGNSA. The CDR3 runs to 11 residues. The chain's CDR3 is CASSFDRELFF. The CDR3 region has the DNA TGTGCCAGCAGCTTTGACAGGGAGCTGTTTTTT.

The rearrangement links TRBV29-1 to TRBJ1-4, with D possibly being TRBD1 (5 bases). Trimming removed 4 bases from V and 4 bases from J, with 19 bases in between. Germline CDR1 reads SQVTM; CDR2 reads ANQGSEA. CDR3 length: 16 amino acids. CDR3 in amino acids: CSVASRTAGRNEKLFF. In DNA, the CDR3 is TGCAGCGTTGCCAGCAGGACGGCAGGGCGTAATGAAAAACTGTTTTTT.

This clonotype was counted at least ten times. The chain uses TRBV11-1 and TRBJ2-7; D unresolved. V was shortened by 6 bases and J by 2 bases, with 14 bases between the two germline ends. Germline V lookup: CDR1 SGHAT, CDR2 FQDESV (reference sequence). The CDR3 is 14 residues long. The CDR3 DNA reads as TGTGCCAGCAGTCCTATAGGACGGGCCTACGAGCAGTACTTC. This encodes CASSPIGRAYEQYF.

Points on this clonotype: A much larger clone is a single base away; this may be a read error. J is TRBJ1-1 and V is TRBV10-3; D gene unclear. The germline V gene encodes CDR1 ENHRY and CDR2 SYGVKD. The CDR3 has 12 residues. The CDR3 here is CAISESPTLTHF. The CDR3 bases are TGTGCCATCAGTGAGTCCCCCACCTTGACCCACTTT.

This clonotype was found many times. This chain connects TRBV28 to TRBJ1-5; the D is unclear. The CDR3 totals 14 residues. Deletions cut 6 bases from V and 0 bases from J, with 9 bases between. Per the germline V gene, CDR1 is MDHEN and CDR2 is SYDVKM. The CDR3 nucleotides read TGTGCCAGCAGCCTCCCCGGTAGCAATCAGCCCCAGCATTTT. Its protein product is CASSLPGSNQPQHF.

Comments on this clonotype: Just one base apart from a much larger clone, this may be a read error. The chain has TRBV6-1 and TRBJ2-7; TRBD1 matches 7 bases. Germline values: CDR1 MNHNS, CDR2 SASEGT. The CDR3 has 15 amino acids. The CDR3 DNA follows: TGTGCCAGCAGCCTGACAGGGTCAAACACCTACAAGCAGTACTTC. Its translation is CASSLTGSNTYKQYF.

This clonotype was counted many times. The chain carries TRBV12-3 or TRBV12-4 and TRBJ1-5, with 8 nucleotides matching TRBD1. The CDR3 is 14 amino acids. Trimming took 4 bases from V and 3 from J; bases not matched to a gene: 2. CDR3 residues: CASSSGGLNQPQHF. In DNA, the CDR3 is TGTGCCAGCAGTTCAGGGGGCCTCAATCAGCCCCAGCATTTT.

The rearrangement uses TRBV6-4 and TRBJ1-1, with D perhaps TRBD1 (5 bases). Trimming removed 5 bases from V and 11 bases from J, with 15 bases in between. The length of the CDR3 is 12 residues. CDR1 is MRHNA and CDR2 is SNTAGT in the germline V gene. In nucleotides, the CDR3 is TGTGCCAGCAGTCTTCTAGCGGGGGACGCTTTCTTT. Encoded protein: CASSLLAGDAFF.

There are many counts of this clonotype. In DNA, the CDR3 is TGCGCCAGCAGTGAGGGGACAGGGGCCTCTGGAAACACCATATATTTT. Its protein is CASSEGTGASGNTIYF. This chain connects TRBV10-2 to TRBJ1-3, with 10 bases that match TRBD1. The V and J ends lost 2 bases and 0 bases, in that order; junction bases with no gene match: 1. The CDR3 is 16 amino acids. The germline CDR1 and CDR2 sequences are WSHSY and SAAADI.

The V gene is TRBV7-9, the J gene TRBJ1-1, with 9 bases aligning to TRBD1. The germline CDR1 and CDR2 sequences are SEHNR and FQNEAQ (reference sequence). V dropped 2 bases and J dropped 5; count of bases not matched to a gene: 18. CDR3 length equals 19 residues. The CDR3 spells CASSLWDRASGRLSTEAFF. The CDR3 DNA sequence: TGTGCCAGCAGCTTATGGGACAGGGCGTCTGGACGATTGAGTACTGAAGCTTTCTTT. Full variable domain (remainder filled in from reference TRBV7-9 and TRBJ1-1): DTGVSQNPRHKITKRGQNVTFRCDPISEHNRLYWYRQTLGQGPEFLTYFQNEAQLEKSRLLSDRFSAERPKGSFSTLEIQRTEQGDSAMYLCASSLWDRASGRLSTEAFFGQGTRLTVV.

The chain has TRBV20-1 and TRBJ2-7, with 7 nucleotides matching TRBD1. This CDR3 has 12 residues. From germline, CDR1 is DFQATT and CDR2 SNEGSKA (reference sequence). V gave up 4 bases and J gave up 6 bases; unmatched junction bases: 6. The CDR3 loop is CSANRGLREQYF. The CDR3 nucleotides read TGCAGTGCTAACAGGGGTTTGCGCGAGCAGTACTTC.

As to this clonotype: This may come from a read error, since a much larger clone is one base off. V usage is TRBV6-1 and J usage is TRBJ1-2, with a tentative D call TRBD1 (5 bases). Germline V gene sequence: CDR1 MNHNS, CDR2 SASEGT. The CDR3 extends over 14 amino acids. The CDR3 DNA is TGTGCCAGCAGTGAATTTAGGACACCCTATGGCTACGCCTTC. Protein product: CASSEFRTPYGYAF.

This clonotype was detected many times. CDR3 nucleotides: TGTGCCAGCAGCCAAGATCTAGCGGGAGGGTACGAGCAGTACTTC. Protein product: CASSQDLAGGYEQYF. The chain links TRBV4-2 to TRBJ2-7; 12 bases are shared with TRBD2. CDR1 is LGHNA, CDR2 YNFKEQ, per germline. Trimming cost V 0 bases and J 4 bases; bases outside gene matches: 1. There are 15 residues in the CDR3.

This clonotype was detected many times. This sequence joins TRBV24-1 and TRBJ1-2; no clear D gene. Germline CDR1 is KGHDR and CDR2 is SFDVKD. There are 14 residues in the CDR3. Trimming cost V 2 bases and J 2 bases, with 8 bases left between them. Written as DNA, the CDR3 is TGTGCCACCAGTGATTGGACGGTGAACTATGGCTACACCTTC. Protein sequence: CATSDWTVNYGYTF.

The chain carries TRBV5-1 and TRBJ2-5; 12 bases are a match to TRBD2. The germline gives CDR1 SGHRS, CDR2 YFSETQ. The CDR3 totals 17 residues. Trimming removed 3 bases from V and 5 bases from J; junction bases left unmatched: 11. CDR3 region: CASSYGLAGSRGETQYF. CDR3 coding DNA: TGCGCCAGCAGCTACGGACTAGCGGGGAGCCGAGGGGAGACCCAGTACTTC.

In its sample, this clonotype was seen many times. V is TRBV10-3 and J is TRBJ1-6; maybe TRBD1 (5 bases). The CDR3 spans 14 residues. V dropped 3 bases and J dropped 7 bases, with 10 bases sitting between them. Germline CDR1 is ENHRY and CDR2 is SYGVKD. CDR3 DNA sequence: TGTGCCATCAGTGACCAGGGTGGGAATTCACCCCTCCACTTT. This codes for CAISDQGGNSPLHF.